These 2 T cell receptor beta chains originate from one sample sequenced in a study of T cells in Graves' hyperthyroidism and ophthalmopathy. The CDR3 regions of TCR beta were amplified from RNA transcripts. First-round RT-PCR of the TCR CDR3 relied on the HTBI primer set. MiXCR was run by TCRdb on the multiplex PCR reads, yielding one entry per CDR3 protein. Among about 600,000 distinct CDR3 sequences listed, 13% to 15% were seen once. Sequenced input: blood. The receptors stem from a woman aged 45-65 years with Graves' ophthalmopathy.

The sample holds a few counts of this clonotype. The J gene is TRBJ2-5, the V gene TRBV24-1; maybe TRBD2 (7 bases). Looked up from germline, CDR1 is KGHDR and CDR2 is SFDVKD. The CDR3 length is 14 residues. Trimming pared 4 bases from V and 6 bases from J, leaving 14 bases between. The CDR3 DNA reads TGTGCCACCAGTGAGGGGGGAGGGGGAAAGACCCAGTACTTC. Its translation is CATSEGGGGKTQYF.

V gene TRBV6-2 or TRBV6-3 combines with J gene TRBJ2-1; 15 bases map to TRBD2. Germline CDR1 reads MNHEY; CDR2 reads SVGEGT. The CDR3 contains 17 residues. V gave up 2 bases and J gave up 2 bases; unmatched junction bases: 1. The CDR3 nucleotides read TGTGCCAGCAGTTACGGACTAGCGGGAGGGCCCTACAATGAGCAGTTCTTC. Its translation: CASSYGLAGGPYNEQFF.